This TCR beta chain is from a study of blood T cell repertoires in COVID-19. Study-level information: Acute and convalescent COVID-19 specimens originated in the United States, Italy and Spain. T cells, B-cell-depleted T cells, or PBMCs supplied cDNA or gDNA.

In the study's own analysis: Nucleated cell number was recorded as an estimate derived from reference gene primer amplification. Using immunoSEQ multiplex PCR, the repertoire was profiled, and TCRdb retains in-frame clones only, with some absent. The DNA gave D and trimming, while V, J and clone size come from that table. Of some 240,000 clones in the sample, around 83% were seen once. The ends were cut back, 3 bases at V and 1 base at J, with 3 bases in the middle. Germline V gene data show CDR1 as SQVTM and CDR2 as ANQGSEA. This CDR3 contains 11 residues. Only one count was recorded for this clone. The source of this sequence is a woman in her 40s who had recovered from COVID-19. The rearrangement uses TRBV29-1 and TRBJ1-1; no clear D. Sequences were obtained from peripheral blood. The CDR3 sequence: CSVEANTEAFF. In DNA form, the CDR3 reads TGCAGCGTTGAGGCGAACACTGAAGCTTTCTTT.